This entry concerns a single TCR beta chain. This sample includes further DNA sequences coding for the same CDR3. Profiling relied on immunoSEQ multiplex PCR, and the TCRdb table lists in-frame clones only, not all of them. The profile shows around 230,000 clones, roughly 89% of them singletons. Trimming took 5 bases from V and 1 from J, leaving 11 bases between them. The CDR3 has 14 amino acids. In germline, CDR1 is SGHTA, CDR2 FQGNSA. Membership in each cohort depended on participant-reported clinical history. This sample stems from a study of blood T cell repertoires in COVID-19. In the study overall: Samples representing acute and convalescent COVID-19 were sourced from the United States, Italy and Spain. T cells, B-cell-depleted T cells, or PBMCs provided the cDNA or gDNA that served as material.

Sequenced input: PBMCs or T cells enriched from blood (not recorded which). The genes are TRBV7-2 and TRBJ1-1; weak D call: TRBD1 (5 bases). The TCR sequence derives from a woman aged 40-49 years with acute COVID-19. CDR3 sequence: CASSPAGGNTEAFF. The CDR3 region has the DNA TGTGCCAGCAGCCCAGCGGGGGGGAACACTGAAGCTTTCTTT. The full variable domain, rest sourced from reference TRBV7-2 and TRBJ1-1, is GAGVSQSPSNKVTEKGKDVELRCDPISGHTALYWYRQSLGQGLEFLIYFQGNSAPDKSGLPSDRFSAERTGGSVSTLTIQRTQQEDSAVYLCASSPAGGNTEAFFGQGTRLTVV.